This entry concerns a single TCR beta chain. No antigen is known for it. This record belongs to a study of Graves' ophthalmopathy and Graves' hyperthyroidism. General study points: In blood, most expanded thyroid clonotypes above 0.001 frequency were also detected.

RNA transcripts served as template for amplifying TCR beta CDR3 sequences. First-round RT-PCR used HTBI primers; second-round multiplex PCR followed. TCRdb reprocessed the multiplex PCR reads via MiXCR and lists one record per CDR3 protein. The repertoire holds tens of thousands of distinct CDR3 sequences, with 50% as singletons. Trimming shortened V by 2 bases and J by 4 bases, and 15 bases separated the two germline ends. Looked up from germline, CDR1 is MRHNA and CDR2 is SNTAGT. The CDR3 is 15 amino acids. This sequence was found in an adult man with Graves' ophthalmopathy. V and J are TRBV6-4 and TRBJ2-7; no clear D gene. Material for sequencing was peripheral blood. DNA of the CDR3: TGTGCCAGCAGTGACCCCGGCCATTCCCAGTACGAGCAGTACTTC. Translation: CASSDPGHSQYEQYF.